This T cell receptor beta chain is from a study of cytomegalovirus exposure and HLA in healthy donors. The V gene end was trimmed by 0 bases and the J gene end by 0 bases; junction bases not matched to a gene: 8. The CDR3 spans 18 residues. The germline V gene has CDR1 MGHRA and CDR2 YSYEKL. Study-wide results and caveats: Confirmation in vitro established that a few CMV-associated chains were specific for CMV antigens.

Sequencing used immunoSEQ multiplex PCR; TCRdb keeps in-frame clones, though not all of them. The sample has tens of thousands of clones, about 93% seen once; the top ten hold roughly 2.4%. Separation from the 666-subject first cohort characterized the roughly 120-subject validation cohort, to which the donors belonged. About this clone: Its antigen is as yet unknown.

The receptor was derived from a young man in good health and CMV-seronegative. This chain links TRBV4-1 with TRBJ2-1, with 7 positions matching TRBD2. Sequencing was performed on PBMCs. The CDR3 sequence is CASSQDSIAGYSYNEQFF. The CDR3 DNA reads as TGCGCCAGCAGCCAAGATTCGATAGCGGGTTACTCCTACAATGAGCAGTTCTTC.